A selection of T cell receptor beta chains follows, all from one sample in a study of cytomegalovirus exposure and HLA in healthy donors. Data came from immunoSEQ multiplex PCR; TCRdb stores just in-frame clones and leaves some out. The profile covers 150,000 to 200,000 clones, with roughly four fifths appearing a single time and 1.5% to 2% taken by the ten largest. Material for sequencing was PBMCs. The receptors come from a man between 18 and 29 years old in good health and CMV-seronegative. Each CDR3 is given with its conserved first and last residue. The D gene is left open where the match is weak. The listing skips clone size in some rows; elsewhere it reads once, few, many or a size class.

length	V	J	size	D	DNA	CDR3
15	TRBV2	TRBJ1-3	-	-	TGTGCCAGCAGTGAAGATACAGCGGCTGGAAACACCATATATTTT	CASSEDTAAGNTIYF
13	TRBV15	TRBJ1-4	-	-	TGTGCCACCAGCAGAGATCTCGCGGAAAGGATGTTTTTT	CATSRDLAERMFF
17	TRBV30	TRBJ2-6	-	-	TGTGCCTGGGACCGATTTGGAGGAGCCCCTGGGGCCAACGTCCTGACTTTC	CAWDRFGGAPGANVLTF
13	TRBV2	TRBJ1-2	-	-	TGTGCCAGCAGAATTGTCCAGGGTCAGGGCTACACCTTC	CASRIVQGQGYTF
16	TRBV7-8	TRBJ1-4	few	-	TGTGCCAGCAGCCGGCCCGCCGGGAGAACTAATGAAAAACTGTTTTTT	CASSRPAGRTNEKLFF
17	TRBV11-2	TRBJ2-6	few	-	TGTGCCAGCAGCTTAGGGACAGACCTTCCTGGGGCCAACGTCCTGACTTTC	CASSLGTDLPGANVLTF
17	TRBV9	TRBJ2-2	-	-	TGTGCCAGCAGCGATCCCATGGCGGGCCCGAACACCGGGGAGCTGTTTTTT	CASSDPMAGPNTGELFF
16	TRBV10-2	TRBJ2-1	few	TRBD1	TGCGCCAGCAGTGAGCCCGACAGGGCAGGGGTATCCGGGCAGTTCTTC	CASSEPDRAGVSGQFF
17	TRBV28	TRBJ1-2	-	-	TGTGCCAGCAGTTTACCCGGGATCCCGGTTTCCAGCTATGGCTACACCTTC	CASSLPGIPVSSYGYTF
18	TRBV7-9	TRBJ2-4	-	-	TGTTCCAGCAGCGCATCATTCGGGAACCCTTTAGCCAAAAACATTCAGTACTTC	CSSSASFGNPLAKNIQYF
16	TRBV7-8	TRBJ1-4	-	TRBD1	TGTGCCAGCAGCTTAACAGGGGGTGCAACTAATGAAAAACTGTTTTTT	CASSLTGGATNEKLFF
14	TRBV2	TRBJ2-1	-	TRBD2	TGTGCCAGCAGTGAGACTAGCGGTTTGGGTGAGCAGTTCTTC	CASSETSGLGEQFF
14	TRBV10-3	TRBJ2-7	few	TRBD1	TGTGCCATCACCCAGGGGGCCGACCACTACGAGCAGTACTTC	CAITQGADHYEQYF
14	TRBV5-4	TRBJ1-4	-	-	TGTGCCAGCAGCACGGACAGTTTTAATGAAAAACTGTTTTTT	CASSTDSFNEKLFF
14	TRBV6-1	TRBJ2-7	-	-	TGTGCCAGCAGTCACCCCCGGACATACTACGAGCAGTACTTC	CASSHPRTYYEQYF
17	TRBV5-1	TRBJ1-2	-	-	TGCGCCAGCAGCCCCGATCTGGGGGGGTTACAAACCTATGGCTACACCTTC	CASSPDLGGLQTYGYTF
12	TRBV29-1	TRBJ2-7	-	-	TGCAGCGTTGAAGTTACGGGGTCTGAGCAGTACTTC	CSVEVTGSEQYF
16	TRBV4-3	TRBJ2-2	-	TRBD2	TGCGCCAGCAGCCAAGATAAGCGGGAGGCAACCGGGGAGCTGTTTTTT	CASSQDKREATGELFF
13	TRBV5-1	TRBJ2-1	-	-	TGCGCCAGCAGCATAACAGGGAACCGTGAGCAGTTCTTC	CASSITGNREQFF
15	TRBV4-3	TRBJ2-3	-	TRBD1	TGCGCCAGCAGCCAAGACAGGGGGCTGGCAGATACGCAGTATTTT	CASSQDRGLADTQYF
14	TRBV19	TRBJ1-2	-	-	TGTGCCAGTAGTATTAGTACAGGGAACTATGGCTACACCTTC	CASSISTGNYGYTF
14	TRBV7-9	TRBJ2-5	-	-	TGTGCCAGCAGCTTGCACAGCTCCACGGAGACCCAGTACTTC	CASSLHSSTETQYF
16	TRBV5-6	TRBJ2-7	-	TRBD2	TGTGCCAGCAGCTTGGAACTAGCGGGGGCCCTGTACGAGCAGTACTTC	CASSLELAGALYEQYF
16	TRBV5-1	TRBJ1-2	-	-	TGCGCCAGCAGCTTCCGGTTGGCGGGGGCTAACTATGGCTACACCTTC	CASSFRLAGANYGYTF
16	TRBV5-5	TRBJ1-1	few	TRBD1	TGTGCCAGCAGCTTGGGGACAGGGGGCTTGAACACTGAAGCTTTCTTT	CASSLGTGGLNTEAFF
16	TRBV4-2	TRBJ2-1	-	TRBD1	TGTGCCAGCAGCCCCCTAGGGCAGGGGGCGAAGGGTGAGCAGTTCTTC	CASSPLGQGAKGEQFF
15	TRBV5-1	TRBJ1-2	-	TRBD1	TGCGCCAGCAGCTTAGGGACAGGGATTAACTATGGCTACACCTTC	CASSLGTGINYGYTF
16	TRBV11-2	TRBJ2-7	-	TRBD2	TGTGCCAGCAGCTTAGCGTTGCGGGGGGGCCGGGACGAGCAGTACTTC	CASSLALRGGRDEQYF
14	TRBV5-1	TRBJ1-2	-	-	TGCGCCAGCAGCTTTATAGCTGGCGACTATGGCTACACCTTC	CASSFIAGDYGYTF
13	TRBV2	TRBJ1-2	-	-	TGTGCCACCGACGGTCAGGGGAACTATGGCTACACCTTC	CATDGQGNYGYTF
14	TRBV25-1	TRBJ2-7	-	-	TGTGCCAGCAGTGTAACAGGGTATCTCTACGAGCAGTACTTC	CASSVTGYLYEQYF
14	TRBV7-2	TRBJ2-7	few	TRBD2	TGTGCCGACCCCCCCGGGGGGGCCTCCTACGAGCAGTACTTC	CADPPGGASYEQYF
16	TRBV27	TRBJ2-7	-	TRBD1	TGTGCCAGCAGTTTATTAACAGGGGGCGGCTCCTACGAGCAGTACTTC	CASSLLTGGGSYEQYF
13	TRBV27	TRBJ2-7	-	TRBD2	TGTGCCAGCGGAATAGCGGGAGTTTACGAGCAGTACTTC	CASGIAGVYEQYF
15	TRBV2	TRBJ2-1	once	-	TGTGCCAGCAATGCCGAGGTGAGCTCCTACAATGAGCAGTTCTTC	CASNAEVSSYNEQFF
15	TRBV5-6	TRBJ2-1	-	TRBD2	TGTGCCAGCAGCTTGGCGGGGGGGGCCTACAATGAGCAGTTCTTC	CASSLAGGAYNEQFF
15	TRBV7-2	TRBJ2-7	-	TRBD2	TGTGCCAGCAGCTTAGGGGGCGGGGGGCCCTCCGAGCAGTACTTC	CASSLGGGGPSEQYF
15	TRBV6-4	TRBJ2-3	medium-sized	TRBD1	TGTGCCAGCAGTGAAGGACAGGGGGCATCAGATACGCAGTATTTT	CASSEGQGASDTQYF
13	TRBV27	TRBJ2-1	-	TRBD1	TGTGCCAGCAGTTGGGACAGTTACAATGAGCAGTTCTTC	CASSWDSYNEQFF
14	TRBV11-1	TRBJ2-5	-	-	TGTGCCAGCAGCTTATTCCCAAGCGGGGAGACCCAGTACTTC	CASSLFPSGETQYF
13	TRBV6-1	TRBJ1-1	-	-	TGTGCCAGCATACGGGAGATTAACACTGAAGCTTTCTTT	CASIREINTEAFF
14	TRBV29-1	TRBJ1-1	few	-	TGCAGCCCCCGTATAGGCAGCGCGAACACTGAAGCTTTCTTT	CSPRIGSANTEAFF
12	TRBV7-8	TRBJ2-7	-	-	TGTGCCAGCAGCACCCGGGTTACCGAGCAGTACTTC	CASSTRVTEQYF